Listed here are 25 T cell receptor beta chains from one sample, sequenced in a study of radiotherapy plus CTLA-4 blockade in lung cancer (dated by TCRdb to between 2018 and 2020). The library was obtained by the immunoSEQ multiplex PCR assay. This is the immuneACCESS table as TCRdb keeps it, with only in-frame sequences that have V and J called. A part of the clones is gone; compared with another copy, unresolved V genes explain less than half, and the rest is unexplained. Within this sample are about 77,000 clones, with roughly 74% of them counted one time only. The top ten clonotypes cover approximately 10% of the sample. The sequencing here drew on peripheral blood, taken from a patient treated with radiotherapy plus ipilimumab. These receptors were obtained from a human donor with non-small cell lung cancer whose response to radiotherapy plus ipilimumab could not be evaluated.

Only a few counts were recorded for this clone. The J gene is TRBJ1-1, the V gene TRBV10-3; TRBD1 agrees at 9 bases. The CDR3 runs 15 residues. Germline-derived CDR1 and CDR2 are ENHRY and SYGVKD. V lost 4 bases and J lost 1; bases outside the gene matches: 4. CDR3 region: CAISVGQGRNTEAFF. The DNA for the CDR3 is TGTGCCATCAGTGTTGGACAGGGGAGGAACACTGAAGCTTTCTTT.

The chain combines TRBV2 with TRBJ1-2, with a tentative D call TRBD1 (6 bases). V lost 3 bases and J lost 7, with 21 bases in between. The CDR3 length is 16 residues. Germline lookup yields CDR1 SNHLY and CDR2 FYNNEI. CDR3 region: CASSDIGRGGTSGYTF. The CDR3 nucleotides are TGTGCCAGCAGTGATATAGGCAGGGGCGGCACTAGTGGCTACACCTTC.

This clone was found a few times. For the CDR3, the DNA is TGTGCCAGCAACTTGGGACTAGCGGGAGAGCAGTTCTTC. Translating it yields CASNLGLAGEQFF. The rearrangement uses TRBV7-2 and TRBJ2-1; 13 bases line up with TRBD2. V was clipped by 7 bases and J by 10 bases; unmatched bases: 4. CDR1 and CDR2 (germline): SGHTA, FQGNSA. The CDR3 length is 13 residues.

V usage is TRBV5-1 and J usage is TRBJ2-7; 10 bases are shared with TRBD2. Unmatched junction bases numbered 7, after V lost 4 bases and J lost 0 bases. The germline gives CDR1 SGHRS, CDR2 YFSETQ. The CDR3 is 16 residues long. The CDR3 coding sequence is TGCGCCAGCAGCCCCGGGACTAGCGCGAACTCCTACGAGCAGTACTTC. This translates into CASSPGTSANSYEQYF. Variable domain in full (rest from reference TRBV5-1 and TRBJ2-7): KAGVTQTPRYLIKTRGQQVTLSCSPISGHRSVSWYQQTPGQGLQFLFEYFSETQRNKGNFPGRFSGRQFSNSRSEMNVSTLELGDSALYLCASSPGTSANSYEQYFGPGTRLTVT.

J is TRBJ2-7 and V is TRBV4-2; 8 positions agree with TRBD2. CDR3 size: 14 residues. Losses at the gene ends were 5 bases for V and 6 bases for J; bases not matched to a gene: 9. Germline CDR1 reads LGHNA; CDR2 reads YNFKEQ. CDR3 DNA: TGTGCCAGCAGCGTCGGTGCGGGGGGTGGCGAGCAGTACTTC. It encodes CASSVGAGGGEQYF.

The J gene is TRBJ2-5, the V gene TRBV27, with 9 bases that match TRBD1. Gene TRBJ2-7 matches the end of the DNA better, so the J call may be wrong. Germline CDR1 MNHEY, CDR2 SMNVEV (reference sequence). There are 17 residues in the CDR3. The CDR3 DNA sequence: TGTGCCAGCAGTTTCCACCCAGGACAGGGGAGTTCCTACGAGCAGTACTTC. Translating gives CASSFHPGQGSSYEQYF.

This clone occurred once. The chain carries TRBV4-1 and TRBJ2-6, with a possible D match to TRBD1 (6 bases). Deletions cut 1 base from V and 1 base from J, with 14 bases between. Per the germline V gene, CDR1 is MGHRA and CDR2 is YSYEKL. This CDR3 spans 18 amino acids. CDR3 loop: CASSQGGRGRSGANVLTF. CDR3 bases: TGCGCCAGCAGCCAAGGGGGCAGGGGTAGGTCTGGGGCCAACGTCCTGACTTTC.

The V gene is TRBV5-6, the J gene TRBJ1-3; unclear D gene. With 0 bases removed from V and 4 bases from J, the gap between germline ends came to 11 bases. The germline gives CDR1 SGHDT, CDR2 YYEEEE. The CDR3 consists of 15 residues. This CDR3 is CASSLAGRGGNTIYF. The CDR3 region has the DNA TGTGCCAGCAGCTTGGCTGGCCGAGGAGGAAACACCATATATTTT.

This chain uses TRBV2 with TRBJ2-1, with TRBD1 matching 7 bases. The germline V gene encodes CDR1 SNHLY and CDR2 FYNNEI. The CDR3 spans 14 residues. Germline trimming cut 7 bases from V and 2 bases from J; bases unmatched to any gene: 5. The CDR3 coding sequence is TGTGCCAGCACCTTGAGGGGGCCCTACAATGAGCAGTTCTTC. Amino acids: CASTLRGPYNEQFF.

This clone was seen a handful of times. This chain connects TRBV28 to TRBJ1-1; no clear D gene. Trimming took 6 bases from V and 6 from J, leaving 14 bases between them. This CDR3 is built from 13 residues. CDR1 and CDR2 (germline): MDHEN, SYDVKM. CDR3 DNA: TGTGCCAGCAGCCGTCCGAGTCCCCCTGAAGCTTTCTTT. This encodes CASSRPSPPEAFF.

V is TRBV7-3 and J is TRBJ2-1; 8 bases are shared with TRBD2. Per the germline V gene, CDR1 is SGHTA and CDR2 is FQGTGA. The V gene end was trimmed by 3 bases and the J gene end by 14 bases; junction bases not matched to a gene: 6. The CDR3 is made up of 12 amino acids. The CDR3 spells CASSFPGTRKFF. The DNA of the CDR3 is TGTGCCAGCAGCTTCCCGGGGACTAGAAAGTTCTTC.

This chain uses TRBV19 with TRBJ2-5; possibly TRBD1 for D (6 bases). Trimming took off 8 bases at V and 5 bases at J, with 15 bases between the two ends. The CDR3 consists of 13 residues. The germline V gene encodes CDR1 LNHDA and CDR2 SQIVND (reference sequence). DNA of the CDR3: TGTGCCAGTTCGGACAGCAGAGCGGAGACCCAGTACTTC. This codes for CASSDSRAETQYF.

This chain joins TRBV7-3 and TRBJ2-5; tentatively, D is TRBD2 (6 bases). The CDR3 spans 13 residues. In germline, CDR1 is SGHTA, CDR2 FQGTGA. The V gene lost 8 bases and the J gene lost 2 bases, with 12 bases spanning the gap. The CDR3 region has the DNA TGTGCCAGCGCCGGGGGAAAACAAGAGACCCAGTACTTC. Its protein product is CASAGGKQETQYF. Supplemented by reference TRBV7-3 and TRBJ2-5, the full variable domain reads GAGVSQTPSNKVTEKGKYVELRCDPISGHTALYWYRQSLGQGPEFLIYFQGTGAADDSGLPNDRFFAVRPEGSVSTLKIQRTERGDSAVYLCASAGGKQETQYFGPGTRLLVL.

The chain uses TRBV7-2 and TRBJ2-3, with 9 bases that match TRBD2. V was pared by 0 bases and J by 2 bases, with 9 bases of the junction left unmatched. Germline-derived CDR1 and CDR2 are SGHTA and FQGNSA. CDR3 length equals 18 residues. The CDR3 DNA sequence: TGTGCCAGCAGCTTAGCTTCGGGGCTAGCGGGGCCCACAGATACGCAGTATTTT. It codes for CASSLASGLAGPTDTQYF. Looking up the rest from reference TRBV7-2 and TRBJ2-3 gives the full variable domain: GAGVSQSPSNKVTEKGKDVELRCDPISGHTALYWYRQSLGQGLEFLIYFQGNSAPDKSGLPSDRFSAERTGGSVSTLTIQRTQQEDSAVYLCASSLASGLAGPTDTQYFGPGTRLTVL.

The rearrangement uses TRBV5-1 and TRBJ2-3, with D maybe TRBD2 (7 bases). Germline V gene lookup returns CDR1 SGHRS and CDR2 YFSETQ. Trimming took 4 bases from V and 5 from J, leaving 14 bases between them. CDR3 length: 14 amino acids. In DNA, the CDR3 is TGCGCCAGCAGCCCTGGGGGGGCTAAAGATACGCAGTATTTT. It specifies CASSPGGAKDTQYF.

With respect to this clone: Relative to the germline gene, one junction end is altered; a read error may explain this. This sample also contains other DNA sequences that code for the same CDR3. The chain has TRBV14 and TRBJ2-7; 8 bases line up with TRBD1. The germline gives CDR1 SGHDN, CDR2 FVKESK. The CDR3 consists of 16 residues. DNA of the CDR3: TGTGCCAGCAGCCGGTTAGTGTTCGACAGGGGTAAGACGGCGAACTTC. Residues: CASSRLVFDRGKTANF.

The chain links TRBV7-2 to TRBJ1-3; the D is unclear. The germline V and J ends were trimmed by 3 bases and 0 bases, with 9 bases remaining between them. The CDR3 consists of 15 residues. Germline loops: CDR1 SGHTA, CDR2 FQGNSA. The CDR3 sequence: CASSFTSGSGNTIYF. The CDR3 coding sequence is TGTGCCAGCAGCTTTACTTCGGGCTCTGGAAACACCATATATTTT.

This chain connects TRBV7-9 to TRBJ2-7; the match to TRBD1 covers 12 bases. Trimming removed 0 bases from V and 4 bases from J; junction bases left unmatched: 10. Germline CDR1 reads SEHNR; CDR2 reads FQNEAQ (reference sequence). The CDR3 covers 18 residues. CDR3 sequence reads: CASSLAQFGTGGLYEQYF. The CDR3, as DNA: TGTGCCAGCAGCTTAGCCCAGTTCGGGACAGGGGGCCTATACGAGCAGTACTTC.

The V and J genes are TRBV27 and TRBJ1-1; D ambiguous. Trimming left V 4 bases short and J 8 bases short, with 8 bases between. Germline V gene lookup returns CDR1 MNHEY and CDR2 SMNVEV (reference sequence). CDR3 length equals 11 residues. As DNA, the CDR3 is TGTGCCAGCAGTTGGGGAGGGGAAGCTTTCTTT. Its translation: CASSWGGEAFF.

J is TRBJ1-2 and V is TRBV7-6; D remains ambiguous. Germline CDR1 SGHVS, CDR2 FNYEAQ. This CDR3 is 10 amino acids long. CDR3 amino acids: CGILAAGYTF. In nucleotides, the CDR3 is TGTGGGATACTAGCGGCGGGCTACACCTTC.

In regard to this clone: Different DNA sequences within this sample yield the same CDR3. This CDR3 reads CASSHLPAVDGDSRPHTF. Here the CDR3 DNA reads TGCGCCAGCAGCCACCTACCCGCCGTCGACGGGGACAGCCGTCCCCACACCTTC. This chain links TRBV4-3 with TRBJ1-2; 7 bases map to TRBD1. This CDR3 comprises 18 residues. Germline loops: CDR1 LGHNA, CDR2 YSLEER. The trim removed 3 bases at V and 12 bases at J, leaving 25 bases unmatched.

This clone came up once. The chain has TRBV2 and TRBJ2-1; 9 bases map to TRBD1. The CDR3 loop spans 17 amino acids. V lost 8 bases, J lost 3 bases, and 14 bases stayed unmatched. The germline gives CDR1 SNHLY, CDR2 FYNNEI. CDR3 amino acids: CASGETGGQHYYNEQFF. CDR3 DNA: TGTGCCAGCGGGGAGACAGGGGGTCAACACTACTACAATGAGCAGTTCTTC.

The chain employs TRBV5-6 and TRBJ2-7; D perhaps matches TRBD1 (6 bases). The CDR3 sequence is 15 residues long. V lost 1 base, J lost 1 base, and 12 bases lay in between. Germline V CDR1 and CDR2: SGHDT, YYEEEE. The DNA for the CDR3 is TGTGCCAGCAGCTTGATTTACAGGGTTTCCTACGAGCAGTACTTC. It specifies CASSLIYRVSYEQYF.

The chain is built from TRBV9 and TRBJ2-3, with 12 bases that match TRBD1. CDR1 SGDLS and CDR2 YYNGEE come from the germline V gene. J lost 0 bases, V lost 0 bases, and 11 bases had no gene match. The CDR3 runs to 20 residues. The CDR3 DNA follows: TGTGCCAGCAGCGTAGATGGGGGACAGGGGGCCGTCCCTAGCACAGATACGCAGTATTTT. Amino acids: CASSVDGGQGAVPSTDTQYF.

This sequence joins TRBV11-2 and TRBJ2-7; TRBD1 aligns across 8 bases. Germline V lookup: CDR1 SGHAT, CDR2 FQNNGV. V gave up 0 bases and J gave up 3 bases; unmatched junction bases: 7. The CDR3 extends over 16 amino acids. CDR3 amino acids: CASSLEPGTGYYEQYF. CDR3 DNA sequence: TGTGCCAGCAGCTTAGAACCCGGGACAGGATACTACGAGCAGTACTTC.